The following is a TCR beta chain sequence with its context. Its antigen is unidentified. Use of 60 Vbeta and 13 Jbeta primers characterized the PCR. TCRdb keeps only in-frame clones here, not all; method: immunoSEQ multiplex PCR. Seen here are about 200,000 clones, 80% to 90% observed once, and the top ten hold around 3%. This CDR3 comprises 14 residues. V lost 0 bases to trimming and J lost 8 bases, with 13 bases between them. Germline V CDR1 and CDR2: LNHNV, YYDKDF (reference sequence). The data were taken from a study of cytomegalovirus exposure and HLA in healthy donors. Points from the study as a whole: Being productive about 90% or about 30% of the time was typical of most TCR beta V segments in an earlier analysis.

This chain joins TRBV15 and TRBJ1-2, with D hard to call. The sequence was collected from a man aged 30 to 39 in good health and CMV-seronegative. Sequences were obtained from PBMCs. CDR3 coding DNA: TGTGCCACCAGCAGAGATTTACTCGGGGAAGGCTACACCTTC. Translated, it gives CATSRDLLGEGYTF.